The present TCR beta chain was sequenced within a study of cytomegalovirus exposure and HLA in healthy donors. General study findings and limits: Reports described diagnosis of cytomegalovirus status by the classifier as highly specific and sensitive. Clonal expansion, a later analysis showed, was greater in HLA-associated TCR beta chains than in equally common others. Later analysis identified a missense DCLRE1C variant that was linked to TCR beta V- and J-gene trimming.

Vbeta (60) and Jbeta (13) primers were used in the PCR. The table came from immunoSEQ multiplex PCR; TCRdb's copy has only in-frame clones and leaves some out. Recorded for this sample: 150,000 to 200,000 clones. With regard to this clone: Antigen specificity is unknown.

The sample consisted of PBMCs. The TCR originated in an older woman in good health and CMV-seronegative.

CDR3 bases: TGTGCCAGCAGTCCGCCGGAGAAGCCAGATACGCAGTATTTT. Its translation: CASSPPEKPDTQYF. The chain couples TRBV6-8 to TRBJ2-3, with no clear D. Germline V lookup: CDR1 MNHGY, CDR2 SAAAGT. The V gene lost 5 bases and the J gene lost 4 bases, with 13 bases spanning the gap. The length of the CDR3 is 14 residues.